Below are 9 T cell receptor beta chains sequenced from a single sample in a study of T cell responses to AZD1222 COVID-19 vaccine. The assay was immunoSEQ multiplex PCR, and TCRdb's table has in-frame clones only and misses some. Of 150,000 to 200,000 clones in the sample, 90% to 95% were seen once. The sequences come from peripheral blood, collected on day 0 of AZD1222 vaccination. All receptors derive from an adult in good health.

V is TRBV5-6 and J is TRBJ1-5; D gene unclear. Germline V gives CDR1 SGHDT, CDR2 YYEEEE. V lost 0 bases and J 9 bases, leaving 13 bases between the germline ends. CDR3 length equals 14 residues. The DNA for the CDR3 is TGTGCCAGCAGCTTGGCTTCCGGAACGGGGCCCCAGCATTTT. It translates to CASSLASGTGPQHF. The full variable domain, completed using reference TRBV5-6 and TRBJ1-5, is DAGVTQSPTHLIKTRGQQVTLRCSPKSGHDTVSWYQQALGQGPQFIFQYYEEEERQRGNFPDRFSGHQFPNYSSELNVNALLLGDSALYLCASSLASGTGPQHFGDGTRLSIL.

The V call is TRBV7-9, the J call TRBJ1-1; D remains unclear. Trimming cost V 1 base and J 1 base, with 16 bases left between them. The CDR3 totals 17 residues. Germline V CDR1 and CDR2: SEHNR, FQNEAQ (reference sequence). This chain's CDR3 is CASSLGQAWMSNTEAFF. The CDR3 DNA reads as TGTGCCAGCAGCTTAGGGCAGGCCTGGATGTCGAACACTGAAGCTTTCTTT. Looking up the rest from reference TRBV7-9 and TRBJ1-1 gives the full variable domain: DTGVSQNPRHKITKRGQNVTFRCDPISEHNRLYWYRQTLGQGPEFLTYFQNEAQLEKSRLLSDRFSAERPKGSFSTLEIQRTEQGDSAMYLCASSLGQAWMSNTEAFFGQGTRLTVV.

In nucleotides, the CDR3 is TGTGCCAGCAGCCCGGGACAGTCTAACTATGGCTACACCTTC. This sequence encodes CASSPGQSNYGYTF. The chain has TRBV11-2 and TRBJ1-2; 7 bases align to TRBD1. V dropped 5 bases and J dropped 0; count of bases not matched to a gene: 3. CDR1 and CDR2 (germline): SGHAT, FQNNGV. The CDR3 spans 14 residues.

This clone is a singleton in its sample. The chain employs TRBV27 and TRBJ2-3; D not resolved. The V end lost 6 bases, the J end lost 4 bases, and 8 bases lay between the germline ends. The CDR3 consists of 12 residues. Germline loops: CDR1 MNHEY, CDR2 SMNVEV (reference sequence). The CDR3 protein is CASRDPADTQYF. The CDR3 DNA follows: TGTGCCAGCAGAGACCCGGCAGATACGCAGTATTTT.

The chain couples TRBV6-5 to TRBJ2-7; D possibly matches TRBD1 or TRBD2 (6 bases each). The V gene lost 6 bases and the J gene lost 2 bases, with 17 bases spanning the gap. This CDR3 contains 15 residues. Per the germline V gene, CDR1 is MNHEY and CDR2 is SVGAGI. Here the CDR3 reads CASSSGSGGPYEQYF. CDR3 in DNA: TGTGCCAGCAGCTCGGGCTCTGGGGGGCCCTACGAGCAGTACTTC.

This clone appeared a few times. This rearrangement joins TRBV5-1 to TRBJ1-1; the D gene is possibly TRBD1 (6 bases). Per the germline V gene, CDR1 is SGHRS and CDR2 is YFSETQ. The CDR3 is 17 residues long. V was shortened by 4 bases and J by 1 base, with 20 bases between the two germline ends. CDR3 DNA sequence: TGCGCCAGCAGCCCCTGGAGGGGGGAGGTTAAGAACACTGAAGCTTTCTTT. Its protein is CASSPWRGEVKNTEAFF.

The J gene is TRBJ2-1, the V gene TRBV11-3, with D perhaps TRBD2 (5 bases). The V end was cut by 1 base, the J end by 9 bases, with 10 bases between. This CDR3 region has 13 residues. Looked up from germline, CDR1 is SGHNT and CDR2 is YENEEA. CDR3 bases: TGTGCCAGCAGCTTAGTCTTTGAGGGTGAGCAGTTCTTC. It encodes CASSLVFEGEQFF.

This chain uses TRBV19 with TRBJ1-1; D not resolved. The CDR3 totals 13 residues. Germline V lookup: CDR1 LNHDA, CDR2 SQIVND (reference sequence). V dropped 5 bases and J dropped 0 bases, with 7 bases sitting between them. The CDR3 region has the DNA TGTGCCAGTAGTCCGGGCATGAACACTGAAGCTTTCTTT. Translating gives CASSPGMNTEAFF. The full variable domain, its missing parts supplied by reference TRBV19 and TRBJ1-1, is DGGITQSPKYLFRKEGQNVTLSCEQNLNHDAMYWYRQDPGQGLRLIYYSQIVNDFQKGDIAEGYSVSREKKESFPLTVTSAQKNPTAFYLCASSPGMNTEAFFGQGTRLTVV.

The gene calls are TRBV19 and TRBJ2-7, with unresolved D. Trimming took off 3 bases at V and 9 bases at J, with 15 bases between the two ends. Germline lookup yields CDR1 LNHDA and CDR2 SQIVND (reference sequence). This CDR3 has 13 residues. In nucleotides, the CDR3 is TGTGCCAGTAGTATCGGCCAGGCCTCGGGGCAGTACTTC. Translated, it gives CASSIGQASGQYF.